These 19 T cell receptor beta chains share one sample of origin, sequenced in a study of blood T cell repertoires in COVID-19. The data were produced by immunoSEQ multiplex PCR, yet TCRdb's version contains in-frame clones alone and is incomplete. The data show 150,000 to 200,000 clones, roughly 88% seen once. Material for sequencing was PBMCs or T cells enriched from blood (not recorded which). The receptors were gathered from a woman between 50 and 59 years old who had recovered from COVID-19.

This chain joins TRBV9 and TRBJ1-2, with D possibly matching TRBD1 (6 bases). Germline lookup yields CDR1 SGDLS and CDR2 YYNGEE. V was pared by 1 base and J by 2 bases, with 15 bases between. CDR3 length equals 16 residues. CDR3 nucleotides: TGTGCCAGCAGCGTAATGGACAGTACTGCAAACTATGGCTACACCTTC. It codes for CASSVMDSTANYGYTF. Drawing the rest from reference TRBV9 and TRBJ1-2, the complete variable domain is DSGVTQTPKHLITATGQRVTLRCSPRSGDLSVYWYQQSLDQGLQFLIQYYNGEERAKGNILERFSAQQFPDLHSELNLSSLELGDSALYFCASSVMDSTANYGYTFGSGTRLTVV.

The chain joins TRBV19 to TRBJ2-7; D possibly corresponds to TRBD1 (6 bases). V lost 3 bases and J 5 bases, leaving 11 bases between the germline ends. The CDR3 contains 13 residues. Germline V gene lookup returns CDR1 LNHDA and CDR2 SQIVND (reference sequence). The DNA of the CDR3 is TGTGCCAGTAGTATTCAGGGGATCAACGAGCAGTACTTC. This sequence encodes CASSIQGINEQYF.

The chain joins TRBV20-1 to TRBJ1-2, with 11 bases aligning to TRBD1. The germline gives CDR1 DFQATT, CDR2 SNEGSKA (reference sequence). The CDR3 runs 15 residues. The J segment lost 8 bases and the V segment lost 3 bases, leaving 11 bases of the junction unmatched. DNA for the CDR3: TGCAGTGCTAGTGAATCCGGGACAGGGGGTTTCGGCTACACCTTC. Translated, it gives CSASESGTGGFGYTF.

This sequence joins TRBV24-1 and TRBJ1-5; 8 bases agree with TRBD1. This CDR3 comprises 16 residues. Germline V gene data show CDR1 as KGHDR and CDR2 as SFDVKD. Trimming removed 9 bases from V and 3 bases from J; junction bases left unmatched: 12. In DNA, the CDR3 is TGTGCCACCCCAGCCCACAGGGGGATTCTCAATCAGCCCCAGCATTTT. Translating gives CATPAHRGILNQPQHF.

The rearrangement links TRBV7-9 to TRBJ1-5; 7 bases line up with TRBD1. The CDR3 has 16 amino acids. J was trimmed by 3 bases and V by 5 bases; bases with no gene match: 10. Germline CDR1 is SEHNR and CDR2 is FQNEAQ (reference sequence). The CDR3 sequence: CASSPDLTGSNQPQHF. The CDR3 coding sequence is TGTGCCAGCAGCCCAGATTTGACAGGGTCCAATCAGCCCCAGCATTTT.

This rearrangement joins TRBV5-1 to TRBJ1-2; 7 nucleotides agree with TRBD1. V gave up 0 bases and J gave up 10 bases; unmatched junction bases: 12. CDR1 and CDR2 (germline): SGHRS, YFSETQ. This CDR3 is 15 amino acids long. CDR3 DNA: TGCGCCAGCAGCTTGGTTCCCGGGACAGTTACCATCTACACCTTC. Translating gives CASSLVPGTVTIYTF. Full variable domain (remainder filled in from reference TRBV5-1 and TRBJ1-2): KAGVTQTPRYLIKTRGQQVTLSCSPISGHRSVSWYQQTPGQGLQFLFEYFSETQRNKGNFPGRFSGRQFSNSRSEMNVSTLELGDSALYLCASSLVPGTVTIYTFGSGTRLTVV.

CDR3 nucleotides: TGTGCCAGCAGCGCCGGGACAGGGTACGGAAACACCATATATTTT. Translating gives CASSAGTGYGNTIYF. The chain employs TRBV7-3 and TRBJ1-3, with 9 nucleotides matching TRBD1. V gave up 5 bases and J gave up 4 bases; unmatched junction bases: 6. The germline V gene has CDR1 SGHTA and CDR2 FQGTGA. This CDR3 is built from 15 residues. Full variable domain (rest looked up from reference TRBV7-3 and TRBJ1-3): GAGVSQTPSNKVTEKGKYVELRCDPISGHTALYWYRQSLGQGPEFLIYFQGTGAADDSGLPNDRFFAVRPEGSVSTLKIQRTERGDSAVYLCASSAGTGYGNTIYFGEGSWLTVV.

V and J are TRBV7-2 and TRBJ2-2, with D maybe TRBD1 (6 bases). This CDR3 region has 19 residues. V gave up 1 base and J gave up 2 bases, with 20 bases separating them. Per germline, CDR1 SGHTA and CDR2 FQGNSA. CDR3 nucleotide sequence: TGTGCCAGCAGCTTAGAACAGTTTGGGGGACAAATCAACACCGGGGAGCTGTTTTTT. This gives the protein CASSLEQFGGQINTGELFF. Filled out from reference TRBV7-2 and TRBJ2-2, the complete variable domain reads GAGVSQSPSNKVTEKGKDVELRCDPISGHTALYWYRQSLGQGLEFLIYFQGNSAPDKSGLPSDRFSAERTGGSVSTLTIQRTQQEDSAVYLCASSLEQFGGQINTGELFFGEGSRLTVL.

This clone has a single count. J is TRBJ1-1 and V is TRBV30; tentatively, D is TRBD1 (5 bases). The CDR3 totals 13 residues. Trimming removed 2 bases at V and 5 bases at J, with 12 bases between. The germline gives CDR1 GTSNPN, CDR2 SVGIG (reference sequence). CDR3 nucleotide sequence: TGTGCCTGGAGTAGGGGCGCGGAGACTGAAGCTTTCTTT. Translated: CAWSRGAETEAFF.

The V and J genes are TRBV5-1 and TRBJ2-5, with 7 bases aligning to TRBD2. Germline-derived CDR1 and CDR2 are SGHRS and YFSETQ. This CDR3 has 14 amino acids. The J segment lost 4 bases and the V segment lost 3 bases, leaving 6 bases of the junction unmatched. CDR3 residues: CASSSPTGGETQYF. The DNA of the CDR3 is TGCGCCAGCAGCTCCCCGACGGGGGGAGAGACCCAGTACTTC.

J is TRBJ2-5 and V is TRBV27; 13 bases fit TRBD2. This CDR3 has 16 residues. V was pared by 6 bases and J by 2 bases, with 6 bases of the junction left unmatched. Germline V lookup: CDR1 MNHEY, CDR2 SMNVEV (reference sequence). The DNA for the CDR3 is TGTGCCAGCAGGATTCTGACTAGCGGGGGGCAAGAGACCCAGTACTTC. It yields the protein CASRILTSGGQETQYF.

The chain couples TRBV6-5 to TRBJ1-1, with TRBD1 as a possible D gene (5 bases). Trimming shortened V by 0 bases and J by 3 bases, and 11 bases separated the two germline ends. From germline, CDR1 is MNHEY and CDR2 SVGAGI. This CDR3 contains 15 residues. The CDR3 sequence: CASSYSGRAHTEAFF. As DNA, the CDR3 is TGTGCCAGCAGTTACTCTGGCAGGGCCCACACTGAAGCTTTCTTT.

The CDR3 here is CASSLGRGNQPQHF. The CDR3, as DNA: TGTGCCAGCAGTCTCGGACGGGGTAATCAGCCCCAGCATTTT. The chain couples TRBV6-2 or TRBV6-3 to TRBJ1-5, with no clear D. This CDR3 spans 14 amino acids. The V and J ends lost 5 bases and 4 bases respectively, with 12 bases between them. Germline-derived CDR1 and CDR2 are MNHEY and SVGEGT.

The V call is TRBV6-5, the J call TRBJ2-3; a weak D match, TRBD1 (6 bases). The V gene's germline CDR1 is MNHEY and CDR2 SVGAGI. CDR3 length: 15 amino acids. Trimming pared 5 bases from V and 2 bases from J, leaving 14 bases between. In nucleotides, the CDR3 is TGTGCCAGCAGTCGAACAGGGCCCTTCACAGATACGCAGTATTTT. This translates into CASSRTGPFTDTQYF.

The CDR3 protein is CASSFVGPLSGYTF. DNA for the CDR3: TGTGCCAGCAGCTTTGTGGGCCCGCTCTCTGGCTACACCTTC. V usage is TRBV11-2 and J usage is TRBJ1-2; D gene uncertain. CDR1 SGHAT and CDR2 FQNNGV come from the germline V gene. CDR3 length: 14 residues. V lost 3 bases, J lost 7 bases, and 15 bases lay in between.

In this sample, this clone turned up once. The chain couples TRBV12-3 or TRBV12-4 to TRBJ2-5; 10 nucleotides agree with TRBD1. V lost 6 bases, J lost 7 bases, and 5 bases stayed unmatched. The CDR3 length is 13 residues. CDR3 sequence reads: CASSDGQGGTQYF. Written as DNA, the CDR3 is TGTGCCAGCAGCGACGGACAGGGGGGGACCCAGTACTTC.

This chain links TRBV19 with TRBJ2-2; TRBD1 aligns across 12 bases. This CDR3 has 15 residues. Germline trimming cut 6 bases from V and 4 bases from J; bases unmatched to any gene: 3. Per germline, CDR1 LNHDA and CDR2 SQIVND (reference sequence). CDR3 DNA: TGTGCCAGTAGCCCGGGACAGGGGGCCACCGGGGAGCTGTTTTTT. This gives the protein CASSPGQGATGELFF.

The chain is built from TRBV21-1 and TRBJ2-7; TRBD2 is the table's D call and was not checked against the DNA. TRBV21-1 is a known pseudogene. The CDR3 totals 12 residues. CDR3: CASSKGEDEQYF. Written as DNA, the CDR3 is TGTGCCAGCAGCAAAGGGGAGGACGAGCAGTACTTC.

The CDR3 coding sequence is TGTGCCAGCAGCCCGGGACTAGCGGGGGGGCGTGAGACCCAGTACTTC. Its translation: CASSPGLAGGRETQYF. J is TRBJ2-5 and V is TRBV7-2, with 16 bases that match TRBD2. Looked up from germline, CDR1 is SGHTA and CDR2 is FQGNSA. This CDR3 spans 16 amino acids. V was pared by 5 bases and J by 5 bases, with 5 bases of the junction left unmatched.